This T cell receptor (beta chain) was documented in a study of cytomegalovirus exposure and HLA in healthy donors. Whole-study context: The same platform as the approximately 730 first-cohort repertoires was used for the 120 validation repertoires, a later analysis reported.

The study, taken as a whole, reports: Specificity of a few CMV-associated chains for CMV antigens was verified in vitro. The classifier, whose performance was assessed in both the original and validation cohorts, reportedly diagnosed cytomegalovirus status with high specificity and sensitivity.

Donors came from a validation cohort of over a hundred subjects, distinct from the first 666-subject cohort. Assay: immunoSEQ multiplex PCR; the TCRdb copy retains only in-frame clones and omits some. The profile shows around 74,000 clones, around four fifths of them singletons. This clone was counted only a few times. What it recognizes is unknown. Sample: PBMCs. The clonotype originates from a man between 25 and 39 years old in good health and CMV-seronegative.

The CDR3 loop reads CSVRGQGDQPQHF. The DNA of the CDR3 is TGCAGCGTGCGGGGACAGGGAGATCAGCCCCAGCATTTT. The chain employs TRBV29-1 and TRBJ1-5; 9 nucleotides match TRBD1. V gave up 6 bases and J gave up 5 bases; unmatched junction bases: 5. CDR3 length equals 13 residues. Germline V gene data show CDR1 as SQVTM and CDR2 as ANQGSEA.